A single sample is the source of the 19 T cell receptor beta chains below, sequenced in a study of cytomegalovirus exposure and HLA in healthy donors. The PCR made use of 60 Vbeta and 13 Jbeta primers. Clones were sequenced by immunoSEQ multiplex PCR, and TCRdb holds only the in-frame ones, with some missing. The sample gives more than 90,000 clones, roughly 70% of which show up once; around 0.95% is in the top ten. The material sequenced was PBMCs. These receptors all come from a woman in her thirties in good health and CMV-seronegative.

This clone has a handful of counts. The chain joins TRBV7-9 to TRBJ1-4, with 8 bases lining up with TRBD1. V lost 3 bases, J lost 4 bases, and 1 base stayed unmatched. This CDR3 contains 14 residues. Germline lookup yields CDR1 SEHNR and CDR2 FQNEAQ (reference sequence). CDR3: CASSFDRGNEKLFF. CDR3 in DNA: TGTGCCAGCAGCTTTGACAGGGGTAATGAAAAACTGTTTTTT.

This clone was counted a few times. The gene calls are TRBV7-2 and TRBJ1-5; D gene ambiguous. Deletions cut 3 bases from V and 6 bases from J, with 6 bases between. The germline V gene has CDR1 SGHTA and CDR2 FQGNSA. There are 12 residues in the CDR3. CDR3 coding DNA: TGTGCCAGCAGCTTCCCCGGTCAGCCCCAGCATTTT. It is translated as CASSFPGQPQHF.

This chain links TRBV5-1 with TRBJ1-3; no reliable D call. The V gene lost 1 base and the J gene lost 0 bases, with 8 bases spanning the gap. CDR3 length: 15 amino acids. Germline loops: CDR1 SGHRS, CDR2 YFSETQ. CDR3 loop: CASSLLGSSGNTIYF. CDR3 DNA sequence: TGCGCCAGCAGCTTGTTAGGGAGCTCTGGAAACACCATATATTTT.

The V gene is TRBV29-1, the J gene TRBJ1-5; 9 nucleotides match TRBD1. Germline V gene sequence: CDR1 SQVTM, CDR2 ANQGSEA. The length of the CDR3 is 15 residues. V was pared by 5 bases and J by 2 bases, with 7 bases of the junction left unmatched. CDR3 residues: CSVSGGQGGNQPQHF. The CDR3 nucleotides read TGCAGCGTTAGTGGGGGACAGGGAGGCAATCAGCCCCAGCATTTT.

A few counts support this clone. The V and J genes are TRBV30 and TRBJ2-7; the D gene is possibly TRBD2 (5 bases). V was clipped by 0 bases and J by 0 bases, with 9 bases between them. Germline lookup yields CDR1 GTSNPN and CDR2 SVGIG (reference sequence). The CDR3 is 14 residues long. CDR3 in amino acids: CAWSVSGSSYEQYF. Written as DNA, the CDR3 is TGTGCCTGGAGTGTGTCTGGGAGCTCCTACGAGCAGTACTTC.

The rearrangement uses TRBV27 and TRBJ1-2; 7 nucleotides line up with TRBD1. This CDR3 is built from 15 residues. CDR1 is MNHEY and CDR2 is SMNVEV in the germline V gene (reference sequence). Trimming cost V 2 bases and J 4 bases; bases outside gene matches: 7. Here the CDR3 reads CASSLRGGTVYGYTF. In DNA form, the CDR3 reads TGTGCCAGCAGTTTACGCGGGGGGACAGTCTATGGCTACACCTTC.

The J gene is TRBJ1-5, the V gene TRBV12-5; 8 positions match TRBD1. Germline values: CDR1 LGHNT, CDR2 FRNRAP. Germline trimming cut 3 bases from V and 3 bases from J; bases unmatched to any gene: 16. The CDR3 has 19 residues. The CDR3 sequence: CASGFGGTGELFLNQPQHF. The CDR3 coding sequence is TGTGCTAGTGGTTTCGGCGGGACAGGCGAACTTTTTCTCAATCAGCCCCAGCATTTT.

The rearrangement joins TRBV6-5 to TRBJ2-3, with D hard to call. Germline CDR1 is MNHEY and CDR2 is SVGAGI. The CDR3 has 15 amino acids. Trimming took off 0 bases at V and 2 bases at J, with 9 bases between the two ends. CDR3 amino acids: CASSYSTSVTDTQYF. The CDR3 DNA sequence: TGTGCCAGCAGTTACTCGACTTCGGTCACAGATACGCAGTATTTT.

This clone was counted a few times. The chain has TRBV11-3 and TRBJ1-1; TRBD1 matches 8 bases. CDR3 length: 14 amino acids. Losses at the gene ends were 5 bases for V and 6 bases for J; bases not matched to a gene: 8. Germline V gene sequence: CDR1 SGHNT, CDR2 YENEEA. This CDR3 is CASSHGQGSAEAFF. The CDR3 DNA sequence: TGTGCCAGCAGCCATGGACAGGGAAGTGCTGAAGCTTTCTTT.

The chain is built from TRBV2 and TRBJ2-1, with a possible D match to TRBD1 (6 bases). Germline CDR1 is SNHLY and CDR2 is FYNNEI. Trimming cost V 8 bases and J 0 bases, with 11 bases left between them. This CDR3 is 14 amino acids long. CDR3 in amino acids: CASHRESSYNEQFF. The CDR3 bases are TGTGCCAGCCACAGGGAGAGCTCCTACAATGAGCAGTTCTTC.

The chain has TRBV2 and TRBJ1-2; the match to TRBD1 covers 11 bases. V gave up 6 bases and J gave up 7 bases; unmatched junction bases: 7. The CDR3 has 14 residues. Germline CDR1 reads SNHLY; CDR2 reads FYNNEI. The CDR3: CASREVGTGGGYTF. CDR3 coding DNA: TGTGCCAGCAGAGAGGTTGGGACAGGGGGTGGCTACACCTTC. The variable domain in full, completed from reference TRBV2 and TRBJ1-2, reads EPEVTQTPSHQVTQMGQEVILRCVPISNHLYFYWYRQILGQKVEFLVSFYNNEISEKSEIFDDQFSVERPDGSNFTLKIRSTKLEDSAMYFCASREVGTGGGYTFGSGTRLTVV.

V and J are TRBV9 and TRBJ2-2, with D possibly being TRBD2 (5 bases). CDR1 is SGDLS and CDR2 is YYNGEE in the germline V gene. V lost 4 bases and J 7 bases, leaving 8 bases between the germline ends. The CDR3 is 12 residues long. DNA of the CDR3: TGTGCCAGCAGCTCCCGGGGCGGGGAGCTGTTTTTT. Protein product: CASSSRGGELFF.

This clone was detected only a few times. The rearrangement links TRBV4-2 to TRBJ2-7; 14 bases align to TRBD2. In germline, CDR1 is LGHNA, CDR2 YNFKEQ. This CDR3 is 16 amino acids long. The junction had 1 base not matched to a gene; V was cut back by 0 bases and J by 3 bases. CDR3 coding DNA: TGTGCCAGCAGCCAAGATGGGACTAGCGGGGGCTACGAGCAGTACTTC. This sequence encodes CASSQDGTSGGYEQYF.

With regard to this clone: This same CDR3 is encoded by further DNA sequences in the sample. The gene calls are TRBV7-9 and TRBJ2-2; 15 nucleotides align to TRBD2. J was trimmed by 4 bases and V by 5 bases; bases with no gene match: 8. The CDR3 consists of 18 residues. In germline, CDR1 is SEHNR, CDR2 FQNEAQ (reference sequence). This chain's CDR3 is CASSPGLAGGPGTGELFF. Here the CDR3 DNA reads TGTGCCAGCAGCCCAGGACTAGCGGGAGGGCCGGGCACCGGGGAGCTGTTTTTT.

This clone was detected only once. The chain has TRBV7-2 and TRBJ1-3, with D perhaps matching TRBD1 (6 bases). The CDR3 has 18 residues. Per germline, CDR1 SGHTA and CDR2 FQGNSA. Between the trimmed V and J ends, which lost 0 bases and 4 bases, there was a span of 19 bases. The CDR3 region is CASSLANGGGAVGNTIYF. The CDR3 DNA follows: TGTGCCAGCAGCTTAGCAAATGGAGGGGGGGCGGTCGGAAACACCATATATTTT.

V is TRBV30 and J is TRBJ1-1; D gene uncertain. CDR1 is GTSNPN, CDR2 SVGIG, per germline (reference sequence). The CDR3 consists of 16 residues. Trimming shortened V by 3 bases and J by 3 bases, and 20 bases separated the two germline ends. CDR3 sequence: CAWSLGWVGRDTEAFF. CDR3 coding DNA: TGTGCCTGGAGCCTTGGTTGGGTAGGGCGGGACACTGAAGCTTTCTTT.

This clone has just one count. The chain joins TRBV27 to TRBJ2-1; no firm D call. V lost 9 bases, J lost 5 bases, and 14 bases lay in between. This CDR3 spans 13 amino acids. Germline CDR1 is MNHEY and CDR2 is SMNVEV (reference sequence). CDR3 coding DNA: TGTGCCAGTACCTCCCCCCTACACAATGAGCAGTTCTTC. It codes for CASTSPLHNEQFF.

The V and J genes are TRBV4-3 and TRBJ1-5, with D tentatively TRBD1 (5 bases). Germline lookup yields CDR1 LGHNA and CDR2 YSLEER. V lost 4 bases and J 3 bases, leaving 13 bases between the germline ends. The CDR3 runs to 15 residues. The CDR3 protein is CASSLTDSDNQPQHF. DNA of the CDR3: TGCGCCAGCAGCCTCACCGACAGCGACAATCAGCCCCAGCATTTT.

This clone was counted only a few times. The rearrangement links TRBV7-9 to TRBJ1-2; D is unclear. CDR1 and CDR2 from the germline V gene are SEHNR and FQNEAQ (reference sequence). This CDR3 spans 14 amino acids. V lost 2 bases, J lost 2 bases, and 9 bases lay in between. CDR3 sequence: CASSLIPGNYGYTF. Written as DNA, the CDR3 is TGTGCCAGCAGCTTAATTCCGGGGAACTATGGCTACACCTTC.